This section outlines one TCR beta chain sequence together with its context. The sample comes from a study of T cells in Graves' hyperthyroidism and ophthalmopathy. RNA transcripts gave rise to amplified TCR beta CDR3 regions. HTBI primers were the set used in a first-round RT-PCR of the TCR CDR3. TCRdb called the multiplex PCR reads again in MiXCR, with one record for every CDR3 protein. This sample yields approximately 530,000 distinct CDR3 sequences, of which approximately 20% are seen a single time; less than 55% belongs to the top ten. The authors obtained PBMCs from around 10 ml of fresh peripheral blood. V was clipped by 3 bases and J by 5 bases; unmatched bases: 15. Germline CDR1 is SGHDT and CDR2 is YYEEEE. The CDR3 loop spans 17 amino acids.

Sequencing was carried out using blood. The clonotype was recovered from a man between 35 and 55 years old with Graves' ophthalmopathy. The chain joins TRBV5-6 to TRBJ2-7; 9 bases are a match to TRBD1. The CDR3 sequence is CASSSSYRGRGIHEQYF. The DNA of the CDR3 is TGTGCCAGCAGCTCGAGCTACAGGGGGCGCGGCATCCACGAGCAGTACTTC.